These 9 T cell receptor beta chains were sequenced from one sample in a study of blood T cell repertoires in COVID-19. Produced via immunoSEQ multiplex PCR; TCRdb's table is partial and in-frame only. The sample consists of approximately 28,000 clones, over 70% of them appearing once. Sequenced sample: peripheral blood. These TCRs come from a woman in her 70s with active or convalescent COVID-19.

The gene calls are TRBV28 and TRBJ1-5, with a possible D match to TRBD1 (5 bases). Per the germline V gene, CDR1 is MDHEN and CDR2 is SYDVKM. This CDR3 contains 16 residues. V lost 5 bases and J lost 4, with 18 bases in between. The CDR3 loop is CASSARGGVRNQPQHF. The DNA for the CDR3 is TGTGCCAGCAGTGCCCGGGGGGGTGTTCGGAATCAGCCCCAGCATTTT.

J is TRBJ2-1 and V is TRBV18, with D possibly TRBD2 on 7 matching bases. The germline V gene has CDR1 KGHSH and CDR2 LQKENI. Trimming cost V 6 bases and J 7 bases, with 25 bases left between them. There are 17 residues in the CDR3. The CDR3 sequence is CASSQRAGSGTRNEQFF. As DNA, the CDR3 is TGTGCCAGCTCTCAGAGGGCGGGGAGCGGGACAAGGAATGAGCAGTTCTTC.

This chain's CDR3 is CASSQDGGGDSYNEQFF. The CDR3, as DNA: TGCGCCAGCAGCCAAGATGGGGGAGGGGACTCCTACAATGAGCAGTTCTTC. The chain links TRBV4-1 to TRBJ2-1; 7 nucleotides align to TRBD2. V lost 0 bases to trimming and J lost 0 bases; unmatched junction nucleotides: 5. The CDR3 covers 17 residues. Per germline, CDR1 MGHRA and CDR2 YSYEKL.

This chain connects TRBV14 to TRBJ2-7; 9 bases are shared with TRBD1. V was pared by 2 bases and J by 9 bases, with 8 bases of the junction left unmatched. The CDR3 has 14 residues. Germline-derived CDR1 and CDR2 are SGHDN and FVKESK. CDR3 loop: CASSQSGQGIVQYF. DNA for the CDR3: TGTGCCAGCAGCCAATCCGGACAGGGGATCGTGCAGTACTTC.

This sequence joins TRBV10-3 and TRBJ2-5; TRBD1 matches at 8 bases. Per the germline V gene, CDR1 is ENHRY and CDR2 is SYGVKD. The length of the CDR3 is 14 residues. J gave up 8 bases and V 3 bases, and 8 bases lay outside the gene matches. CDR3 DNA sequence: TGTGCCATCAGTGACTTTGGACAGGGTTCAACCCAGTACTTC. As protein: CAISDFGQGSTQYF.

V is TRBV5-1 and J is TRBJ2-1, with 9 bases fitting TRBD2. Germline V gives CDR1 SGHRS, CDR2 YFSETQ. V gave up 2 bases and J gave up 2 bases; unmatched junction bases: 2. This CDR3 contains 15 residues. The CDR3, as DNA: TGCGCCAGCAGCTTTAGCGGGAGAACCTACAATGAGCAGTTCTTC. Its protein is CASSFSGRTYNEQFF.

This clone was picked up a small number of times. V gene TRBV18 combines with J gene TRBJ2-1, with 7 positions matching TRBD1. CDR1 and CDR2 from the germline V gene are KGHSH and LQKENI. V shed 4 bases, J shed 0 bases, and the junction held 12 bases outside the gene matches. This CDR3 contains 18 residues. CDR3 amino acids: CASSLLGQGDFSYNEQFF. The CDR3 DNA reads as TGTGCCAGCTCACTATTGGGCCAGGGGGATTTCTCCTACAATGAGCAGTTCTTC.

The V and J genes are TRBV28 and TRBJ1-5; D gene uncertain. CDR1 and CDR2 from the germline V gene are MDHEN and SYDVKM. V lost 5 bases and J 8 bases, leaving 10 bases between the germline ends. This CDR3 is 12 amino acids long. CDR3 sequence: CASSQAIEPQHF. The CDR3 DNA reads TGTGCCAGCAGTCAGGCCATTGAGCCCCAGCATTTT. Drawing the rest from reference TRBV28 and TRBJ1-5, the complete variable domain is DVKVTQSSRYLVKRTGEKVFLECVQDMDHENMFWYRQDPGLGLRLIYFSYDVKMKEKGDIPEGYSVSREKKERFSLILESASTNQTSMYLCASSQAIEPQHFGDGTRLSIL.

This CDR3 reads CSVPSGSFTDTQYF. CDR3 in DNA: TGCAGCGTTCCAAGCGGGAGTTTCACAGATACGCAGTATTTT. The rearrangement links TRBV29-1 to TRBJ2-3; 8 bases match TRBD2. J lost 2 bases, V lost 5 bases, and 6 bases had no gene match. The CDR3 is 14 residues long. Germline assignment: CDR1 SQVTM and CDR2 ANQGSEA.